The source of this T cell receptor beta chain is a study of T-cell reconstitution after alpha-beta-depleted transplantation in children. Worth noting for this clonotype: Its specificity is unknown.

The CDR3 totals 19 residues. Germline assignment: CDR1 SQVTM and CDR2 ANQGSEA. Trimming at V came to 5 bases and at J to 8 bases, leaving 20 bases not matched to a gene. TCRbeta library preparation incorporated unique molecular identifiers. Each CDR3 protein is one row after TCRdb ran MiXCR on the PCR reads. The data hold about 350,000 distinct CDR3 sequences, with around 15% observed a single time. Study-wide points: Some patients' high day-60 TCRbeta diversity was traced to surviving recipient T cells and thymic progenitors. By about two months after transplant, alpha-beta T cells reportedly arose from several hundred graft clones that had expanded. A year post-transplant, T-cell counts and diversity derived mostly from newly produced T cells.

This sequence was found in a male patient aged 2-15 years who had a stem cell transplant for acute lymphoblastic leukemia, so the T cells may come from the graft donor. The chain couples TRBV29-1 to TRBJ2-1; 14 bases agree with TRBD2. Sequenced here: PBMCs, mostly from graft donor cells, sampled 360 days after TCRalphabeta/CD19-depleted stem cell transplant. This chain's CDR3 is CSVTEPGLAGVQVHDEQFF. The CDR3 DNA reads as TGCAGCGTTACTGAACCGGGACTAGCGGGAGTACAGGTACATGATGAGCAGTTCTTC.